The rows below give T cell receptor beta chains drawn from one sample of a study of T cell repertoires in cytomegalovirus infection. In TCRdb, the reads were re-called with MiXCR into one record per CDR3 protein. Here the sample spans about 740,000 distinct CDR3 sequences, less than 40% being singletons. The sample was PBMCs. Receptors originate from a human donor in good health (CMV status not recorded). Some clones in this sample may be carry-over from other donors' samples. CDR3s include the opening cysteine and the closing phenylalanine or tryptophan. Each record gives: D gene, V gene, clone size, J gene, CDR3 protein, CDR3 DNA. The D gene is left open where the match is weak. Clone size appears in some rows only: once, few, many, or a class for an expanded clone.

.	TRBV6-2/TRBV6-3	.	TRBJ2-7	CASSYYQGRRRTYEQYF	TGTGCCAGCAGTTACTACCAGGGACGGAGGAGAACCTACGAGCAGTACTTC
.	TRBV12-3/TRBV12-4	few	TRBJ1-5	CASSLYRLGRGSNQPQHF	TGTGCCAGCAGTTTATACCGACTGGGGAGGGGGAGCAATCAGCCCCAGCATTTT
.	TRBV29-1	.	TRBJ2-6	CSVKYSGANVLTF	TGCAGCGTGAAATACTCTGGGGCCAACGTCCTGACTTTC
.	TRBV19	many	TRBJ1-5	CASSTRDLYSNQPQHF	TGTGCCAGTAGTACCCGGGACCTTTATAGCAATCAGCCCCAGCATTTT
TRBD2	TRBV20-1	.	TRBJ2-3	CSASGASTDTQYF	TGTAGTGCTAGCGGGGCTAGCACAGATACGCAGTATTTT
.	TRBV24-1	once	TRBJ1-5	CATSGRQQEPGHQPQHF	TGTGCCACCAGTGGTCGTCAACAGGAGCCCGGCCATCAGCCCCAGCATTTT
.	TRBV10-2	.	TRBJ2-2	CASSESGTSNTGELFF	TGCGCCAGCAGTGAGTCGGGGACTTCCAACACCGGGGAGCTGTTTTTT
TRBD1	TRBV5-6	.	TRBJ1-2	CASSGAGQTAYGYTF	TGTGCCAGCAGCGGAGCGGGACAGACGGCCTATGGCTACACCTTC
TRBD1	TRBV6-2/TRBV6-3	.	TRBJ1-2	CASRTGQGPEGYTF	TGTGCCAGCAGAACCGGACAGGGGCCCGAAGGCTACACCTTC
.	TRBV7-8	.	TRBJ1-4	CASSLRLRHGQTNEKLFF	TGTGCCAGCAGCTTACGGCTACGACACGGCCAAACTAATGAAAAACTGTTTTTT
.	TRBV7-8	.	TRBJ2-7	CASSLERTRPYEQYF	TGTGCCAGCAGCTTAGAGAGGACAAGACCCTACGAGCAGTACTTC
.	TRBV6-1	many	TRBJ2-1	CASTERSYNEQFF	TGTGCCAGCACCGAACGCTCCTACAATGAGCAGTTCTTC
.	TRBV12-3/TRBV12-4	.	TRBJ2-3	CASSSDRDRVTDTQYF	TGTGCCAGCAGTTCCGACCGGGACCGGGTCACAGATACGCAGTATTTT
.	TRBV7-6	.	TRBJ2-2	CASSSEIGSYTGELFF	TGTGCCAGCAGCTCAGAAATCGGGTCTTACACCGGGGAGCTGTTTTTT
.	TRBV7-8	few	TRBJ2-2	CASSRRGMDTGELFF	TGTGCCAGCAGCCGGCGGGGAATGGACACCGGGGAGCTGTTTTTT
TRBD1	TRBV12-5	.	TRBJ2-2	CASGLGLPPGQGTNTGELFF	TGTGCTAGTGGTTTGGGACTGCCTCCGGGACAGGGGACGAACACCGGGGAGCTGTTTTTT
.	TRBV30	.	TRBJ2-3	CAWSVGRVGSTDTQYF	TGTGCCTGGAGTGTAGGCAGAGTTGGGAGCACAGATACGCAGTATTTT
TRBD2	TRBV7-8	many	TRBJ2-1	CASSLGTSGWASYNEQFF	TGTGCCAGCAGCCTCGGGACTAGCGGATGGGCCTCCTACAATGAGCAGTTCTTC
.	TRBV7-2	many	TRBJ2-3	CASSFLRADTQYF	TGTGCCAGCAGCTTTTTGAGGGCAGATACGCAGTATTTT
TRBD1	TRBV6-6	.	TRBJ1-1	CASPGQANTEAFF	TGTGCCAGTCCGGGACAGGCGAACACTGAAGCTTTCTTT
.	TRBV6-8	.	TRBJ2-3	CASSYSLGGTQYF	TGTGCCAGTAGTTACTCCTTGGGAGGTACGCAGTATTTT
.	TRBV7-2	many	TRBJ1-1	CASSLPGRKKVPEAFF	TGTGCCAGCAGCTTGCCGGGACGTAAAAAGGTACCTGAAGCTTTCTTT
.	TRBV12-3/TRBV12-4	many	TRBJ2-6	CASSLTGSGANVLTF	TGTGCCAGCAGTTTGACAGGTTCTGGGGCCAACGTCCTGACTTTC
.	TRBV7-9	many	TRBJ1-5	CASSSTASNQPQHF	TGTGCCAGCAGTTCGACAGCTAGCAATCAGCCCCAGCATTTT
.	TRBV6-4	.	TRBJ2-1	CASAQDWLQSNEQFF	TGTGCCAGTGCACAGGACTGGCTACAATCAAATGAGCAGTTCTTC
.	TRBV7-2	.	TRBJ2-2	CASSLGGWSTGELFF	TGTGCCAGCAGCTTAGGCGGGTGGTCCACCGGGGAGCTGTTTTTT
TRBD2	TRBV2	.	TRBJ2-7	CASSDRTSGYEQYF	TGTGCCAGCAGTGACCGGACTAGCGGGTACGAGCAGTACTTC
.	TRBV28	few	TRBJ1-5	CASSLTGATQHF	TGTGCCAGCAGTTTAACGGGCGCTACCCAGCATTTT
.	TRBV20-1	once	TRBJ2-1	CSADPGRSYNEQFF	TGCAGTGCCGATCCGGGGCGGTCCTACAATGAGCAGTTCTTC
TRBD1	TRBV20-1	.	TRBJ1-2	CSATTGGLYGYTF	TGCAGTGCCACCACAGGGGGACTCTATGGCTACACCTTC
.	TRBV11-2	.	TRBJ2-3	CASSLSPGQKLTDTQYF	TGTGCCAGCAGCTTAAGTCCCGGTCAGAAACTCACAGATACGCAGTATTTT
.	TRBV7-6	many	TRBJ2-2	CASSLGVVTTGELFF	TGTGCCAGCAGCTTAGGAGTCGTCACGACCGGGGAGCTGTTTTTT
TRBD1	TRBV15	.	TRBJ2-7	CATSRGTGGDPHEQYF	TGTGCCACCAGCAGAGGGACAGGGGGCGACCCTCACGAGCAGTACTTC
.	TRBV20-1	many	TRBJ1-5	CSVARGAGNSNQPQHF	TGCAGTGTCGCCCGGGGTGCAGGGAATAGCAATCAGCCCCAGCATTTT
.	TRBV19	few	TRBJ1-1	CASSIVEGTEAFF	TGTGCCAGTAGTATAGTTGAGGGTACTGAAGCTTTCTTT
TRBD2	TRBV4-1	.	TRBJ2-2	CASSGTSGMNTGELFF	TGCGCCAGCAGCGGGACTAGCGGGATGAACACCGGGGAGCTGTTTTTT
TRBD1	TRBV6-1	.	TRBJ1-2	CASSEGGQTYYGYTF	TGTGCCAGCAGTGAAGGGGGACAGACCTACTATGGCTACACCTTC
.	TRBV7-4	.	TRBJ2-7	CASSLKASSYEQYF	TGTGCCAGCAGCTTAAAGGCCAGCTCCTACGAGCAGTACTTC
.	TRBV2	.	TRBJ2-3	CASSMGLGTQYF	TGTGCCAGCAGCATGGGCCTGGGTACGCAGTATTTT